These 30 T cell receptor beta chains came from one sample sequenced in a study of T cell responses to AZD1222 COVID-19 vaccine. Sequencing was performed with immunoSEQ multiplex PCR; in TCRdb, only in-frame clones are kept and a portion is missing. Counted here are 90,000 to 120,000 clones, 70% to 90% occurring once; the ten biggest clones make up approximately 4.8%. Sequenced material: peripheral blood, taken 28 days after the second AZD1222 dose. All receptors come from an adult who received the AZD1222 COVID-19 vaccine.

The V and J genes are TRBV6-6 and TRBJ2-7; D gene uncertain. V was cut by 5 bases and J by 7 bases, with 12 bases left in between. The length of the CDR3 is 12 residues. CDR1 MNHNY and CDR2 SVGAGI come from the germline V gene (reference sequence). This chain's CDR3 is CASSAVRGEQYF. In DNA form, the CDR3 reads TGTGCCAGCAGTGCCGTTCGTGGGGAGCAGTACTTC.

This sequence joins TRBV11-2 and TRBJ2-3, with TRBD2 identical over 9 bases. Looked up from germline, CDR1 is SGHAT and CDR2 is FQNNGV. This CDR3 comprises 17 residues. The V and J ends lost 5 bases and 0 bases, in that order; junction bases with no gene match: 9. The CDR3 DNA follows: TGTGCCAGCAGCCCGGGACTAGCTCGGGCTAGCACAGATACGCAGTATTTT. Amino acid sequence: CASSPGLARASTDTQYF. Drawing the rest from reference TRBV11-2 and TRBJ2-3, the complete variable domain is EAGVAQSPRYKIIEKRQSVAFWCNPISGHATLYWYQQILGQGPKLLIQFQNNGVVDDSQLPKDRFSAERLKGVDSTLKIQPAKLEDSAVYLCASSPGLARASTDTQYFGPGTRLTVL.

V and J are TRBV2 and TRBJ2-2, with 8 bases aligning to TRBD2. There are 15 residues in the CDR3. J lost 0 bases, V lost 4 bases, and 1 base had no gene match. CDR1 and CDR2 (germline): SNHLY, FYNNEI. CDR3 bases: TGTGCCAGCAGTGCGGGGGGGTCGAACACCGGGGAGCTGTTTTTT. Residues: CASSAGGSNTGELFF.

The rearrangement links TRBV11-2 to TRBJ2-1; D is perhaps TRBD1 or TRBD2 (6 bases each). V lost 2 bases and J lost 4, with 15 bases in between. CDR3 length equals 16 residues. Germline loops: CDR1 SGHAT, CDR2 FQNNGV. The CDR3 here is CASSLSVGGGYNEQFF. The CDR3 nucleotides read TGTGCCAGCAGCTTAAGCGTCGGGGGCGGGTACAATGAGCAGTTCTTC.

The chain joins TRBV3-1 (or the pseudogene TRBV3-2) to TRBJ1-5; no clear D gene. The CDR3 runs 14 residues. Trimming left V 6 bases short and J 4 bases short, with 13 bases between. Germline V CDR1 and CDR2: LGHDT, YNNKEL (reference sequence). CDR3 protein: CASSLGRQNQPQHF. Written as DNA, the CDR3 is TGTGCCAGCAGTCTAGGTAGGCAGAATCAGCCCCAGCATTTT.

This rearrangement joins TRBV28 to TRBJ2-1; the match to TRBD1 covers 7 bases. Germline values: CDR1 MDHEN, CDR2 SYDVKM. The CDR3 has 14 amino acids. The V gene end was trimmed by 5 bases and the J gene end by 6 bases; junction bases not matched to a gene: 7. CDR3 nucleotide sequence: TGTGCCAGCAGTACAAACAGGGGCAGCAATGAGCAGTTCTTC. This translates into CASSTNRGSNEQFF.

The chain is built from TRBV12-3 or TRBV12-4 and TRBJ1-4; D is perhaps TRBD1 (5 bases). The CDR3 length is 12 residues. The V end lost 6 bases, the J end lost 10 bases, and 12 bases lay between the germline ends. CDR3 nucleotides: TGTGCCAGCAGCTACGACGGGGCAAAACTGTTTTTT. This translates into CASSYDGAKLFF.

This chain connects TRBV7-9 to TRBJ2-1; tentatively, D is TRBD1 or TRBD2 (5 bases each). Looked up from germline, CDR1 is SEHNR and CDR2 is FQNEAQ (reference sequence). The CDR3 is 11 residues long. Trimming took off 3 bases at V and 12 bases at J, with 9 bases between the two ends. The CDR3 is CASSFGTSQFF. Here the CDR3 DNA reads TGTGCCAGCAGCTTCGGGACCTCGCAGTTCTTC.

The rearrangement uses TRBV29-1 and TRBJ2-7, with 9 bases identical to TRBD1. Germline V lookup: CDR1 SQVTM, CDR2 ANQGSEA. The ends lost 7 bases at V and 3 bases at J; junction bases unmatched: 7. This CDR3 spans 13 amino acids. CDR3 sequence reads: CSAGTGTGYEQYF. The DNA of the CDR3 is TGCAGCGCTGGGACAGGGACAGGCTACGAGCAGTACTTC.

The genes are TRBV30 and TRBJ1-6; no clear D gene. Germline V gives CDR1 GTSNPN, CDR2 SVGIG (reference sequence). The CDR3 runs 13 residues. V lost 2 bases to trimming and J lost 10 bases, with 12 bases between them. The CDR3 loop reads CAWSPDWSSPLHF. The CDR3 coding sequence is TGTGCCTGGAGTCCGGACTGGTCATCACCCCTCCACTTT.

The chain joins TRBV2 to TRBJ2-5, with unresolved D. Trimming removed 7 bases from V and 1 base from J, with 13 bases in between. This CDR3 has 14 residues. The germline CDR1 and CDR2 sequences are SNHLY and FYNNEI. In nucleotides, the CDR3 is TGTGCCAGCACCACGGACCATACCCAAGAGACCCAGTACTTC. Its translation: CASTTDHTQETQYF.

V usage is TRBV6-6 and J usage is TRBJ2-7; D may be TRBD1 (6 bases). Per germline, CDR1 MNHNY and CDR2 SVGAGI (reference sequence). The CDR3 extends over 13 amino acids. Trimming left V 4 bases short and J 1 base short, with 8 bases between. CDR3 sequence (DNA): TGTGCCAGCAGTTCCGGACAGTCCTACGAGCAGTACTTC. This codes for CASSSGQSYEQYF.

In the case of this clone: Other DNA variants within this sample encode the same CDR3. This chain connects TRBV9 to TRBJ2-3; D may be TRBD1 (6 bases). V was clipped by 2 bases and J by 3 bases, with 7 bases between them. CDR1 and CDR2 (germline): SGDLS, YYNGEE. The CDR3 runs 13 residues. The DNA of the CDR3 is TGTGCCAGCAGCGTTCAGGGGACAGATACGCAGTATTTT. This sequence encodes CASSVQGTDTQYF.

The chain couples TRBV3-1 (or the pseudogene TRBV3-2) to TRBJ1-2; 7 bases are a match to TRBD1. The CDR3 has 15 amino acids. V shed 2 bases and J 5 bases; nucleotides not matched to a gene: 8. In germline, CDR1 is LGHDT, CDR2 YNNKEL (reference sequence). The CDR3 loop reads CASSQRRDRLYGYTF. The DNA for the CDR3 is TGTGCCAGCAGCCAACGCCGGGACAGACTGTATGGCTACACCTTC.

The V and J genes are TRBV3-1 (or the pseudogene TRBV3-2) and TRBJ2-5, with 8 bases matching TRBD1. This CDR3 has 16 residues. Germline V gives CDR1 LGHDT, CDR2 YNNKEL (reference sequence). Germline trimming cut 1 base from V and 5 bases from J; bases unmatched to any gene: 9. The CDR3 DNA sequence: TGTGCCAGCAGCCAAGCGGGACAGGCCGATTGGGAGACCCAGTACTTC. This translates into CASSQAGQADWETQYF.

CDR3: CASSYFPPRGPYEQYF. CDR3 in DNA: TGTGCCAGCAGTTACTTCCCCCCTCGGGGCCCCTACGAGCAGTACTTC. The chain has TRBV6-5 and TRBJ2-7, with D perhaps assigned TRBD1 or TRBD2 (5 bases each). The V end was cut by 1 base, the J end by 2 bases, with 15 bases between. Germline lookup yields CDR1 MNHEY and CDR2 SVGAGI. The CDR3 has 16 residues.

The genes are TRBV7-2 and TRBJ2-3; 8 nucleotides match TRBD2. In germline, CDR1 is SGHTA, CDR2 FQGNSA. Trimming cost V 6 bases and J 5 bases; bases outside gene matches: 7. The CDR3 sequence is 14 residues long. This CDR3 reads CASSRGGRVDTQYF. The CDR3 DNA reads TGTGCCAGCAGTCGGGGGGGCCGGGTAGATACGCAGTATTTT.

In its sample, this clone was seen a few times. CDR3 DNA: TGCGCCAGCAGTGACTTCCCCTGGCGGGGGCACAATGAGCAGTTCTTC. Its protein is CASSDFPWRGHNEQFF. This chain joins TRBV10-2 and TRBJ2-1, with D possibly TRBD2 on 7 matching bases. Looked up from germline, CDR1 is WSHSY and CDR2 is SAAADI. The CDR3 is 16 amino acids. V lost 3 bases and J lost 5, with 17 bases in between.

The V and J genes are TRBV5-4 and TRBJ2-1; D ambiguous. Trimming removed 4 bases at V and 8 bases at J, with 10 bases between. Germline CDR1 and CDR2: SGHNT and YYREEE (reference sequence). The CDR3 runs 12 residues. CDR3 nucleotide sequence: TGTGCCAGCAGCCGAGATTCGGATGAGCAGTTCTTC. Translating it yields CASSRDSDEQFF.

The CDR3 is CASSYLGAANEKLFF. CDR3 nucleotides: TGTGCCAGCAGTTATTTAGGCGCGGCTAATGAAAAACTGTTTTTT. V and J are TRBV6-5 and TRBJ1-4, with D unresolved. The CDR3 is made up of 15 amino acids. Trimming removed 3 bases from V and 3 bases from J, with 11 bases in between. Germline CDR1 is MNHEY and CDR2 is SVGAGI.

The J gene is TRBJ2-7, the V gene TRBV4-2; 8 bases map to TRBD1. Germline V lookup: CDR1 LGHNA, CDR2 YNFKEQ. This CDR3 is built from 15 residues. The V gene end was trimmed by 1 base and the J gene end by 6 bases; junction bases not matched to a gene: 8. This CDR3 reads CASSQVFGQGLEQYF. The DNA for the CDR3 is TGTGCCAGCAGCCAAGTGTTTGGACAGGGCCTCGAGCAGTACTTC.

The chain employs TRBV2 and TRBJ1-1, with a possible D match to TRBD1 (6 bases). V lost 7 bases to trimming and J lost 1 base, with 10 bases between them. The length of the CDR3 is 13 residues. The germline gives CDR1 SNHLY, CDR2 FYNNEI. CDR3 residues: CASTQQGNTEAFF. In DNA, the CDR3 is TGTGCCAGCACCCAACAGGGGAACACTGAAGCTTTCTTT.

The chain uses TRBV30 and TRBJ1-1; D gene uncertain. With 0 bases removed from V and 4 bases from J, the gap between germline ends came to 12 bases. This CDR3 is built from 14 residues. Germline-derived CDR1 and CDR2 are GTSNPN and SVGIG (reference sequence). The CDR3 DNA is TGTGCCTGGAGTGTACTGGGGAGCCTCACTGAAGCTTTCTTT. Its translation: CAWSVLGSLTEAFF.

The rearrangement joins TRBV12-3 or TRBV12-4 to TRBJ1-1; 8 bases match TRBD1. The V gene end was trimmed by 4 bases and the J gene end by 7 bases; junction bases not matched to a gene: 5. The CDR3 length is 13 residues. The CDR3 is CASSWTGRYEAFF. Here the CDR3 DNA reads TGTGCCAGCAGTTGGACAGGGCGCTATGAAGCTTTCTTT.

The gene calls are TRBV5-1 and TRBJ2-7, with 7 bases identical to TRBD1. V was pared by 4 bases and J by 1 base, with 5 bases of the junction left unmatched. The germline V gene has CDR1 SGHRS and CDR2 YFSETQ. This CDR3 comprises 14 residues. The CDR3 is CASSKDRVSYEQYF. CDR3 nucleotides: TGCGCCAGCAGCAAAGACAGGGTTTCCTACGAGCAGTACTTC.

This clone appeared a few times. CDR3 region: CASSLEGAPNSPLHF. For the CDR3, the DNA is TGTGCCAGCAGCTTAGAGGGAGCTCCAAATTCACCCCTCCACTTT. The chain recombines TRBV7-2 with TRBJ1-6; D ambiguous. In germline, CDR1 is SGHTA, CDR2 FQGNSA. The CDR3 contains 15 residues. V shed 1 base and J shed 7 bases, with 11 bases lying between them. Combining the CDR3 with reference TRBV7-2 and TRBJ1-6 gives the whole variable domain GAGVSQSPSNKVTEKGKDVELRCDPISGHTALYWYRQSLGQGLEFLIYFQGNSAPDKSGLPSDRFSAERTGGSVSTLTIQRTQQEDSAVYLCASSLEGAPNSPLHFGNGTRLTVT.

The CDR3 region has the DNA TGTGCTAGTCGGCAGGGGCCCTCGTATACCGGGGAGCTGTTTTTT. Protein: CASRQGPSYTGELFF. The chain recombines TRBV12-5 with TRBJ2-2; perhaps TRBD1 as D (6 bases). V was clipped by 8 bases and J by 5 bases, with 18 bases between them. Germline V CDR1 and CDR2: LGHNT, FRNRAP. The CDR3 length is 15 residues. Full variable domain (outside the CDR3, taken from reference TRBV12-5 and TRBJ2-2): DARVTQTPRHKVTEMGQEVTMRCQPILGHNTVFWYRQTMMQGLELLAYFRNRAPLDDSGMPKDRFSAEMPDATLATLKIQPSEPRDSAVYFCASRQGPSYTGELFFGEGSRLTVL.

V gene TRBV12-3 or TRBV12-4 combines with J gene TRBJ1-6; tentative D call: TRBD1 (5 bases). The CDR3 runs 13 residues. V was cut by 3 bases and J by 8 bases, with 8 bases left in between. The CDR3 reads CASSFEGDSPLHF. The CDR3 DNA reads as TGTGCCAGCAGTTTCGAAGGGGATTCACCCCTCCACTTT.

This sequence joins TRBV7-2 and TRBJ1-1; D call uncertain. The CDR3 loop spans 17 amino acids. Germline CDR1 reads SGHTA; CDR2 reads FQGNSA. Trimming left V 1 base short and J 7 bases short, with 22 bases between. The CDR3 coding sequence is TGTGCCAGCAGCTTAGAGCTGGAGGCCGTGGCCGGCTTTGAAGCTTTCTTT. Protein product: CASSLELEAVAGFEAFF.

The rearrangement joins TRBV19 to TRBJ1-5, with D perhaps TRBD1 (6 bases). Between the trimmed V and J ends, which lost 6 bases and 5 bases, there was a span of 11 bases. The CDR3 runs 13 residues. Germline CDR1 is LNHDA and CDR2 is SQIVND (reference sequence). The CDR3 loop reads CASSKGGDQPQHF. CDR3 DNA: TGTGCCAGTAGCAAAGGGGGGGATCAGCCCCAGCATTTT.